A single sample gave rise to the 10 T cell receptor beta chains below, sequenced in a study of Graves' ophthalmopathy and Graves' hyperthyroidism. RNA transcripts yielded amplified TCR beta CDR3 regions. Scientists carried out first-round RT-PCR using HTBI primers and then a second-round multiplex PCR. One entry per CDR3 protein results from TCRdb running MiXCR on the multiplex PCR reads. The sample has approximately 700,000 distinct CDR3 sequences; about 41% are singletons. The sample was peripheral blood. Receptors were obtained from an adult man with Graves' ophthalmopathy.

Many counts were recorded for this clonotype. The chain couples TRBV19 to TRBJ1-1; D uncertain. The germline V gene has CDR1 LNHDA and CDR2 SQIVND (reference sequence). CDR3 length equals 14 residues. Trimming shortened V by 5 bases and J by 4 bases, and 14 bases separated the two germline ends. CDR3 in DNA: TGTGCCAGTAGTTTCCCCAGTTCCGTCACTGAAGCTTTCTTT. Translation: CASSFPSSVTEAFF.

The V call is TRBV20-1, the J call TRBJ2-5; TRBD2 is a possible D gene (6 bases). This CDR3 region has 13 residues. Germline V gene lookup returns CDR1 DFQATT and CDR2 SNEGSKA (reference sequence). V was shortened by 6 bases and J by 5 bases, with 16 bases between the two germline ends. CDR3 loop: CSAPRPGEETQYF. The CDR3, as DNA: TGCAGTGCCCCCCGTCCGGGGGAGGAGACCCAGTACTTC.

V gene TRBV20-1 combines with J gene TRBJ2-7; D is undetermined. V lost 4 bases, J lost 1 base, and 14 bases lay in between. Germline assignment: CDR1 DFQATT and CDR2 SNEGSKA (reference sequence). This CDR3 spans 14 amino acids. The CDR3 protein is CSAKREDFSYEQYF. The CDR3, as DNA: TGCAGTGCTAAACGAGAAGATTTTTCCTACGAGCAGTACTTC.

The rearrangement links TRBV29-1 to TRBJ1-3; 8 bases map to TRBD1. The CDR3 runs 14 residues. The germline CDR1 and CDR2 sequences are SQVTM and ANQGSEA. V gave up 6 bases and J gave up 0 bases; unmatched junction bases: 4. The CDR3 bases are TGCAGCGTGGCGGACAGGGTCTCTGGAAACACCATATATTTT. Encoded protein: CSVADRVSGNTIYF.

On this clonotype: A much larger clone is a single base away; this may be a read error. The chain has TRBV20-1 and TRBJ2-7; 8 nucleotides align to TRBD1. The CDR3 sequence is 12 residues long. Trimming took 3 bases from V and 5 from J; bases not matched to a gene: 3. CDR1 DFQATT and CDR2 SNEGSKA come from the germline V gene (reference sequence). As DNA, the CDR3 is TGCAGTGCTAGGTCAGGGGGCCACGAGCAGTACTTC. This encodes CSARSGGHEQYF.

The V call is TRBV20-1, the J call TRBJ1-5; D is perhaps TRBD1 (5 bases). Germline lookup yields CDR1 DFQATT and CDR2 SNEGSKA (reference sequence). The CDR3 has 12 amino acids. Trimming stripped 0 bases from V and 9 bases from J, with 9 bases between. The CDR3 reads CSARDQGGPQHF. CDR3 coding DNA: TGCAGTGCTAGAGATCAGGGCGGGCCCCAGCATTTT.

Here the CDR3 DNA reads TGTGCCAGCAGTGGGCCGGGACAGACCTACGAGCAGTACTTC. It encodes CASSGPGQTYEQYF. J is TRBJ2-7 and V is TRBV25-1, with TRBD1 identical over 7 bases. The CDR3 is made up of 14 amino acids. Per the germline V gene, CDR1 is MGHDK and CDR2 is SYGVNS. J lost 2 bases, V lost 4 bases, and 5 bases had no gene match.

A few counts support this clonotype. This chain uses TRBV14 with TRBJ1-2; tentative D call: TRBD1 (5 bases). The CDR3 runs to 15 residues. Trimming stripped 4 bases from V and 7 bases from J, with 19 bases between. Germline values: CDR1 SGHDN, CDR2 FVKESK. The CDR3 spells CASSPRGPRDGGYTF. CDR3 sequence (DNA): TGTGCCAGCAGCCCTAGGGGACCCCGAGATGGTGGCTACACCTTC.

This clonotype was seen a handful of times. The rearrangement uses TRBV19 and TRBJ1-4, with a tentative D call TRBD1 (5 bases). From germline, CDR1 is LNHDA and CDR2 SQIVND (reference sequence). This CDR3 is 12 amino acids long. Trimming removed 9 bases from V and 12 bases from J, with 17 bases in between. This chain's CDR3 is CASSLSQGELFF. DNA for the CDR3: TGTGCCAGCAGTTTATCGCAAGGGGAACTGTTTTTT.

The chain employs TRBV9 and TRBJ1-4; TRBD1 aligns across 7 bases. Germline CDR1 reads SGDLS; CDR2 reads YYNGEE. The CDR3 is 14 residues long. The V segment lost 4 bases and the J segment 8 bases; nucleotides outside the gene matches: 8. CDR3 amino acids: CASSQGGIGEKLFF. The DNA of the CDR3 is TGTGCCAGCAGCCAAGGGGGCATCGGGGAAAAACTGTTTTTT. Looking up the rest from reference TRBV9 and TRBJ1-4 gives the full variable domain: DSGVTQTPKHLITATGQRVTLRCSPRSGDLSVYWYQQSLDQGLQFLIQYYNGEERAKGNILERFSAQQFPDLHSELNLSSLELGDSALYFCASSQGGIGEKLFFGSGTQLSVL.